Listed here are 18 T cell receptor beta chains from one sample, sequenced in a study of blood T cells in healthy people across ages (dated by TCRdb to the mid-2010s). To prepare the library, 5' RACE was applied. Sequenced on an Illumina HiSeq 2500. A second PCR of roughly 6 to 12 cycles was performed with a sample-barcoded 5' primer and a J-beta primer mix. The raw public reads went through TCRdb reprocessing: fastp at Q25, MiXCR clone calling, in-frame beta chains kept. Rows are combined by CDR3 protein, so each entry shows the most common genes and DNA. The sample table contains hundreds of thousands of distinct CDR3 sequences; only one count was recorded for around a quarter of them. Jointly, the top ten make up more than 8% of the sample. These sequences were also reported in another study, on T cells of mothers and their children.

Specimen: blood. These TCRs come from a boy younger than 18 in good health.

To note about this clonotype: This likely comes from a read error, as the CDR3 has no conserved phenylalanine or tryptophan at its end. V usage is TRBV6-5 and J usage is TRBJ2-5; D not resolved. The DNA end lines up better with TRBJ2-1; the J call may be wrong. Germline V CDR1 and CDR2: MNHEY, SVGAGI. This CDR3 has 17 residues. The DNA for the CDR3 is TGTGCCAGCAGTTCAGGACCTCCTGTTAGCTCCTACAATGAGCAGTTCCTC. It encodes CASSSGPPVSSYNEQFL.

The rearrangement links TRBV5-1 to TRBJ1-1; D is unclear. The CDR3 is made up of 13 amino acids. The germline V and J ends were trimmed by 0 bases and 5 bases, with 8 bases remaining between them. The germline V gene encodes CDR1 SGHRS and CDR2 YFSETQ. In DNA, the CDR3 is TGCGCCAGCAGCTTGGCAGCGGGAACTGAAGCTTTCTTT. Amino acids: CASSLAAGTEAFF.

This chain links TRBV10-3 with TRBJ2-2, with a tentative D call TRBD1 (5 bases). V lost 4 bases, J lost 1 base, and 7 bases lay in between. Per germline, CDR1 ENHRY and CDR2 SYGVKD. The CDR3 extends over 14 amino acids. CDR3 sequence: CAISATGNTGELFF. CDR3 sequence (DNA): TGTGCCATCAGTGCTACAGGGAACACCGGGGAGCTGTTTTTT.

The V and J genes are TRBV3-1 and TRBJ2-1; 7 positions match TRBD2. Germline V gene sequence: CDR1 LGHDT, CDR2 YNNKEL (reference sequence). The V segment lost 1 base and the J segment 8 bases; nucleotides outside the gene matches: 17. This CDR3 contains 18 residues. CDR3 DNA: TGTGCCAGCAGCCAAGGAATTACTGGAGGACTAGGTAGCGATGAGCAGTTCTTC. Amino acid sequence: CASSQGITGGLGSDEQFF.

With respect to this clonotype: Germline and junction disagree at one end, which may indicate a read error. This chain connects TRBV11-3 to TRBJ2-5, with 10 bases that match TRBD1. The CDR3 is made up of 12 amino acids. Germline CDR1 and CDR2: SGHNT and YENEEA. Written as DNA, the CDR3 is TGTGCCAGCAGCTTAGTAGGACAGGGGGGGTTCTTC. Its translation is CASSLVGQGGFF. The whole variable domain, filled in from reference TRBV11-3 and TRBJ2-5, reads EAGVVQSPRYKIIEKKQPVAFWCNPISGHNTLYWYLQNLGQGPELLIRYENEEAVDDSQLPKDRFSAERLKGVDSTLKIQPAELGDSAVYLCASSLVGQGGFFGPGTRLLVL.

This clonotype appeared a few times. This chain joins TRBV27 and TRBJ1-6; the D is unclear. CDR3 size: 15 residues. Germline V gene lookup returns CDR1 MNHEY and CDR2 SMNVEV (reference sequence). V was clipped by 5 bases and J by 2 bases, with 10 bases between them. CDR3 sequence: CASSRTGTYNSPLHF. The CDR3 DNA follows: TGTGCCAGCAGTCGAACCGGGACCTATAATTCACCCCTCCACTTT.

This chain's CDR3 is CSARDHMQGPGYGYTF. The CDR3 region has the DNA TGCAGTGCTAGAGATCACATGCAAGGTCCAGGCTATGGCTACACCTTC. This sequence joins TRBV20-1 and TRBJ1-2; the D is unclear. Trimming shortened V by 0 bases and J by 4 bases, and 18 bases separated the two germline ends. The V gene's germline CDR1 is DFQATT and CDR2 SNEGSKA (reference sequence). This CDR3 contains 16 residues.

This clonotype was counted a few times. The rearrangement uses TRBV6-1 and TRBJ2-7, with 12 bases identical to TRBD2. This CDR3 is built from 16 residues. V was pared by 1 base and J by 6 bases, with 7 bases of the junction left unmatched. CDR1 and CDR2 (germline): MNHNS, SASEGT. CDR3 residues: CASSEEGTSGLVEQYF. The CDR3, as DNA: TGTGCCAGCAGTGAAGAGGGGACTAGCGGGCTTGTCGAGCAGTACTTC.

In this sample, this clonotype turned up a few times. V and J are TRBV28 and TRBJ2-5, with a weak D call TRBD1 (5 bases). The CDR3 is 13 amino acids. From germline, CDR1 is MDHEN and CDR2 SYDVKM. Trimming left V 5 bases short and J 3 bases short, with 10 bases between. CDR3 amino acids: CASSAGFEETQYF. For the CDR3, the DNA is TGTGCCAGCAGTGCAGGGTTTGAAGAGACCCAGTACTTC.

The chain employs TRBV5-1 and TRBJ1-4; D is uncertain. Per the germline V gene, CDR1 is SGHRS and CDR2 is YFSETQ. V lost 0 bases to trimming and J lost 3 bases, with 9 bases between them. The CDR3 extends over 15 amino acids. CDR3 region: CASSLGPASNEKLFF. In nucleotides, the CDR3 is TGCGCCAGCAGCTTGGGGCCAGCCTCTAATGAAAAACTGTTTTTT.

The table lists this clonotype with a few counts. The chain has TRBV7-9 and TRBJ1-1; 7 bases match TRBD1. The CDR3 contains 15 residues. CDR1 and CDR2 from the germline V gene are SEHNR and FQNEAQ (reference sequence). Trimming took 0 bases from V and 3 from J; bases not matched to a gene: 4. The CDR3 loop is CASSLAQGVDTEAFF. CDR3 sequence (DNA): TGTGCCAGCAGCTTAGCGCAGGGGGTAGACACTGAAGCTTTCTTT. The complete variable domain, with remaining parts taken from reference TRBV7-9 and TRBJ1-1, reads DTGVSQNPRHKITKRGQNVTFRCDPISEHNRLYWYRQTLGQGPEFLTYFQNEAQLEKSRLLSDRFSAERPKGSFSTLEIQRTEQGDSAMYLCASSLAQGVDTEAFFGQGTRLTVV.

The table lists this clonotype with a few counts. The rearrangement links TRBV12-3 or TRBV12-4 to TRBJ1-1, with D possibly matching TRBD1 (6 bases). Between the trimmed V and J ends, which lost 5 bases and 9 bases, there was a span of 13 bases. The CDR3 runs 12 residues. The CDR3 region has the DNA TGTGCCAGCAGTCAAAAGGGGGTGAAAGCTTTCTTT. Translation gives CASSQKGVKAFF.

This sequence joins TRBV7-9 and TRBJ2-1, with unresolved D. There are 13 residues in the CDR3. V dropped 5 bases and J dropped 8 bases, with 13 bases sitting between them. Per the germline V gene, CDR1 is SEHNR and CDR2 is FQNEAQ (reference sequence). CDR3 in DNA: TGTGCCAGCAGCACATGGGTCGAAGATGAGCAGTTCTTC. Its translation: CASSTWVEDEQFF.

The CDR3, as DNA: TGTGCCAGCAGCTTAGACGGGGACACCATATATTTT. Amino acids: CASSLDGDTIYF. The rearrangement links TRBV7-9 to TRBJ1-3; no definite D call. The CDR3 loop spans 12 amino acids. With 1 base removed from V and 8 bases from J, the gap between germline ends came to 6 bases. The germline gives CDR1 SEHNR, CDR2 FQNEAQ (reference sequence).

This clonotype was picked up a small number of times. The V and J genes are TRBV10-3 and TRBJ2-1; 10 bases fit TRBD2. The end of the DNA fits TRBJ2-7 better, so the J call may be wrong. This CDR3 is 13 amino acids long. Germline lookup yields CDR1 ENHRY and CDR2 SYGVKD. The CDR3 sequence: CAISEGLAEEQYF. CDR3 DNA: TGTGCCATCAGTGAAGGACTAGCGGAGGAGCAGTACTTC.

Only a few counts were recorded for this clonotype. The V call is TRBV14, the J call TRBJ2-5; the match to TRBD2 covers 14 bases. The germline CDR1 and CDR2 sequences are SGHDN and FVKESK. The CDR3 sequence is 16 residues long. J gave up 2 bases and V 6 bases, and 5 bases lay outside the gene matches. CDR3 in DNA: TGTGCCAGCAGTAAAAGGACTAGCGGGGGGCAAGAGACCCAGTACTTC. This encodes CASSKRTSGGQETQYF.

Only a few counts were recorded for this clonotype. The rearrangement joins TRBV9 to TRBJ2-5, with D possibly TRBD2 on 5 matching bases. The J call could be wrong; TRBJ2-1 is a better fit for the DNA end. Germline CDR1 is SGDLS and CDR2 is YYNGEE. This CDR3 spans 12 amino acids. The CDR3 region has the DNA TGTGCCAGCAGCCCTTGGGGAGATGAGCAGTTCTTC. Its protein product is CASSPWGDEQFF.

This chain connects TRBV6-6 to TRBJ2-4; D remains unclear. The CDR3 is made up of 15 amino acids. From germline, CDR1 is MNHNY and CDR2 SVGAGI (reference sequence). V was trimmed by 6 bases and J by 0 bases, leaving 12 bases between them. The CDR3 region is CASSFPPGAKNIQYF. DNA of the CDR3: TGTGCCAGCAGCTTCCCCCCGGGAGCCAAAAACATTCAGTACTTC.